This TCR beta chain was captured in a study of breast tumors, draining lymph nodes, adjacent tissues. Breast cancer patients provided tissue from their axillary draining lymph nodes. Via MiXCR, TCRdb re-called the multiplex PCR reads, giving one row per CDR3 protein. This table holds about 180,000 distinct CDR3 sequences, 25% to 40% found once. Germline CDR1 is MNHEY and CDR2 is SVGEGT. Trimming took 4 bases from V and 2 from J; bases not matched to a gene: 5. This CDR3 has 14 amino acids. Only a few counts were recorded for this clonotype. What it binds is unknown. Study findings and constraints: That most tumor T cells come from lymph nodes remained unproven. Findings are consistent with lymph node origin and intratumoral expansion of most tumor T cells. Tumor repertoires ranked between lymph nodes and nontumor tissue in diversity, with V and J gene preferences. Luminal-like breast cancer showed significantly higher tumor–nontumor repertoire similarity than basal-like.

The chain recombines TRBV6-2 or TRBV6-3 with TRBJ2-7; the match to TRBD2 covers 7 bases. The sequenced sample was axillary lymph node tissue. The source of this sequence is a female donor with breast cancer. Some clones in this sample may be carry-over from other donors' samples. CDR3 residues: CASSLGLITYEQYF. The CDR3 DNA reads as TGTGCCAGCAGTTTGGGACTAATTACCTACGAGCAGTACTTC.